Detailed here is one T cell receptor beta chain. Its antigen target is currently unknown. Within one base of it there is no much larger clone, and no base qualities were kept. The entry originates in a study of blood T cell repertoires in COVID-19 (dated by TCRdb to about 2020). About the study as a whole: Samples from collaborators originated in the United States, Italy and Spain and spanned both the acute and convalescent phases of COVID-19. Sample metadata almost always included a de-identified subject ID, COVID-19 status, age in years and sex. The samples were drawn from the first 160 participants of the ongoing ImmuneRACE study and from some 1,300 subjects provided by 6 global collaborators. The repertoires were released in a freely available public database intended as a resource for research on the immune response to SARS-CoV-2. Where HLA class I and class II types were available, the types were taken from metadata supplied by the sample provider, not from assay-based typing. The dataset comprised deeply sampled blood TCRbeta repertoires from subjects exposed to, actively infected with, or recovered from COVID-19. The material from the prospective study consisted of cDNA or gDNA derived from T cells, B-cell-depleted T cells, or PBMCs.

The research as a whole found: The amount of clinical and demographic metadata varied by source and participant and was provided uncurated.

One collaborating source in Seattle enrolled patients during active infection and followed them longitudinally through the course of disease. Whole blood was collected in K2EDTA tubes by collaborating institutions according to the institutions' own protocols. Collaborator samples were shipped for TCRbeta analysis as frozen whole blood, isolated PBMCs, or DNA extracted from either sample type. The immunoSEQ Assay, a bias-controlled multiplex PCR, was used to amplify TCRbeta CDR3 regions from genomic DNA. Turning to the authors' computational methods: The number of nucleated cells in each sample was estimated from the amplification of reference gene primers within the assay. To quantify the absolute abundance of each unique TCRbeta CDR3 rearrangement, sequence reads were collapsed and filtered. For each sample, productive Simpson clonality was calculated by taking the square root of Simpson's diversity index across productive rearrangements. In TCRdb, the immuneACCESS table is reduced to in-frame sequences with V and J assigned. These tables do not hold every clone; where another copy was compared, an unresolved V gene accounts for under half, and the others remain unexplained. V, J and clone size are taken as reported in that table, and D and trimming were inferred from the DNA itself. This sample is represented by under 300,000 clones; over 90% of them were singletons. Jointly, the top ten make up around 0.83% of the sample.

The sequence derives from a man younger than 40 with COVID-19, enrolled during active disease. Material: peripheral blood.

For the CDR3, the sequence is CASSLAPGQQNTEAFF. At the DNA level, the sequence is TGTGCCAGCAGCTTGGCCCCGGGACAGCAGAACACTGAAGCTTTCTTT. The chain was built from TRBV5-5 and TRBJ1-1; 7 bases in between match TRBD1. The germline V gene (reference sequence) supplies CDR1 SGHKS and CDR2 YYEKEE. Clipping removes 0 bases from V and 1 base from J, with 6 as the unmatched junction base count. The CDR3 runs 16 amino acids, cysteine and phenylalanine included. Left in the record is the CDR3 DNA by itself, 48 bases read in frame from the first base.